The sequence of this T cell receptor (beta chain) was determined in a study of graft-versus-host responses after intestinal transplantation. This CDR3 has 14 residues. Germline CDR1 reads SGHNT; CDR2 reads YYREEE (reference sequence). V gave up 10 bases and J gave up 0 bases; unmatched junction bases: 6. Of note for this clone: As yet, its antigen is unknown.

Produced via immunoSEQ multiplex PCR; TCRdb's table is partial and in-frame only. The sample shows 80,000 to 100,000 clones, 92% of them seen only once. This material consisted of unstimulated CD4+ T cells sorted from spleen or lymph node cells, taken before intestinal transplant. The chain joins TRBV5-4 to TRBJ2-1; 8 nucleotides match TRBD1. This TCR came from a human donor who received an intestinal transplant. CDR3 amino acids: CAGRQGPSYNEQFF. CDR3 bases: TGTGCCGGCCGACAGGGGCCCTCCTACAATGAGCAGTTCTTC.